The 26 T cell receptor beta chains reported below all come from one sample, sequenced in a study of breast tumors, draining lymph nodes, adjacent tissues. The lymph nodes were axillary draining lymph nodes from breast cancer patients. One entry per CDR3 protein results from TCRdb running MiXCR on the multiplex PCR reads. The sample lists over 150,000 distinct CDR3 sequences; 30% to 35% were seen once. Input material: axillary lymph node tissue. Source of these receptors: a female donor with breast cancer. Some clones in this sample may be carry-over from other donors' samples.

On this clonotype: A much larger clone sits a single nucleotide away, making a read error possible. This rearrangement joins TRBV14 to TRBJ2-2; 15 bases agree with TRBD2. CDR1 and CDR2 (germline): SGHDN, FVKESK. The CDR3 consists of 21 residues. The chain's CDR3 is CASSPLDWEGLAGGDTGELIF. The CDR3, as DNA: TGTGCCAGCAGCCCCCTTGACTGGGAGGGACTAGCGGGGGGCGACACCGGGGAGCTGATTTTT.

This clonotype has at least ten counts. The rearrangement joins TRBV7-9 to TRBJ2-7, with 9 bases lining up with TRBD1. Germline lookup yields CDR1 SEHNR and CDR2 FQNEAQ (reference sequence). This CDR3 is built from 15 residues. J lost 4 bases, V lost 5 bases, and 9 bases had no gene match. CDR3 DNA: TGTGCCAGCAGCCCGGGGACAGGGCAACTATACGAGCAGTACTTC. Amino acid sequence: CASSPGTGQLYEQYF.

The table lists this clonotype with many counts. The genes are TRBV6-5 and TRBJ1-2, with unresolved D. The ends were cut back, 0 bases at V and 2 bases at J, with 7 bases in the middle. Germline V gene sequence: CDR1 MNHEY, CDR2 SVGAGI. This CDR3 comprises 14 residues. The CDR3 protein is CASSYSNRNYGYTF. CDR3 nucleotide sequence: TGTGCCAGCAGTTACTCGAACAGAAACTATGGCTACACCTTC.

Concerning this clonotype itself: At one end, the junction sequence differs from germline, possibly due to a read error. The V call is TRBV7-3, the J call TRBJ2-1; 14 nucleotides agree with TRBD2. Germline values: CDR1 SGHTA, CDR2 FQGTGA. CDR3 length: 18 amino acids. Here the CDR3 reads CASSLWGSGLAGANEQLF. The CDR3 region has the DNA TGTGCCAGCAGCTTATGGGGCTCGGGACTAGCGGGGGCCAATGAGCAGCTCTTC.

V and J are TRBV20-1 and TRBJ1-1, with TRBD1 as a possible D gene (5 bases). CDR1 and CDR2 (germline): DFQATT, SNEGSKA (reference sequence). Between the trimmed V and J ends, which lost 8 bases and 4 bases, there was a span of 26 bases. The CDR3 is made up of 16 amino acids. The CDR3 protein is CSLGPHHTERGTEAFF. The CDR3 region has the DNA TGCAGTCTCGGTCCTCATCACACGGAAAGGGGCACTGAAGCTTTCTTT.

Regarding this clonotype: Since no conserved phenylalanine or tryptophan closes the CDR3, a read error is the likely cause. This sequence joins TRBV28 and TRBJ2-7, with TRBD1 matching 7 bases. V lost 7 bases and J lost 4; bases outside the gene matches: 10. Germline V gene data show CDR1 as MDHEN and CDR2 as SYDVKM. The CDR3 consists of 14 residues. The CDR3 sequence: CASTPPGQIYEQYS. The DNA of the CDR3 is TGTGCCAGCACCCCTCCGGGACAGATTTACGAGCAGTACTCC.

This clonotype was recorded a few times. V is TRBV20-1 and J is TRBJ2-4; possibly TRBD2 for D (5 bases). The CDR3 totals 14 residues. The V end lost 4 bases, the J end lost 0 bases, and 10 bases lay between the germline ends. Germline values: CDR1 DFQATT, CDR2 SNEGSKA (reference sequence). The CDR3 loop is CSANSGLAKNIQYF. The DNA of the CDR3 is TGCAGTGCTAATTCAGGACTAGCCAAAAACATTCAGTACTTC.

The gene calls are TRBV27 and TRBJ1-3; 10 bases align to TRBD1. The CDR3 sequence is 14 residues long. V was pared by 5 bases and J by 2 bases, with 0 bases of the junction left unmatched. CDR1 MNHEY and CDR2 SMNVEV come from the germline V gene (reference sequence). DNA for the CDR3: TGTGCCAGCAGTGACAGGGGGCCTGGAAACACCATATATTTT. This translates into CASSDRGPGNTIYF.

V usage is TRBV6-5 and J usage is TRBJ1-5; D call uncertain. Germline CDR1 MNHEY, CDR2 SVGAGI. CDR3 length equals 16 residues. Trimming removed 5 bases at V and 2 bases at J, with 16 bases between. The CDR3 nucleotides read TGTGCCAGCAGTCACTACAGCCCTACCGGCAATCAGCCCCAGCATTTT. Encoded protein: CASSHYSPTGNQPQHF.

This clonotype was found many times. The V gene is TRBV20-1, the J gene TRBJ2-1, with TRBD2 matching 7 bases. Germline trimming cut 3 bases from V and 3 bases from J; bases unmatched to any gene: 14. Germline V gene lookup returns CDR1 DFQATT and CDR2 SNEGSKA (reference sequence). The CDR3 has 17 amino acids. CDR3 coding DNA: TGCAGTGCTAGTAGGGCCGTCGTGGGGGGGAACTACAATGAGCAGTTCTTC. It codes for CSASRAVVGGNYNEQFF.

Comment on this clonotype: One end of the junction does not line up with germline, which may come from a read error. The CDR3: CAISDERLSTDTRYF. DNA of the CDR3: TGCGCCATCAGTGATGAGCGCCTAAGCACAGATACGCGGTATTTT. The gene calls are TRBV10-3 and TRBJ2-3, with unresolved D. The CDR3 is made up of 15 amino acids. Germline CDR1 ENHRY, CDR2 SYGVKD.

This clonotype was detected ten times or more. The CDR3 nucleotides read TGCAGTGCTAGGGCCGGGGGCAATGGAAACACCATATATTTT. This sequence encodes CSARAGGNGNTIYF. The chain uses TRBV20-1 and TRBJ1-3; tentative D call: TRBD1 (6 bases). The CDR3 sequence is 14 residues long. Trimming removed 3 bases from V and 3 bases from J, with 12 bases in between. Germline V CDR1 and CDR2: DFQATT, SNEGSKA (reference sequence).

V gene TRBV11-2 combines with J gene TRBJ1-6; 7 nucleotides align to TRBD1. This CDR3 region has 14 residues. J gave up 10 bases and V 0 bases, and 3 bases lay outside the gene matches. Per the germline V gene, CDR1 is SGHAT and CDR2 is FQNNGV. The CDR3: CASSLEAGGSPLHF. The CDR3 DNA is TGTGCCAGCAGCTTAGAGGCAGGGGGGTCACCCCTCCACTTT. The variable domain in full, completed from reference TRBV11-2 and TRBJ1-6, reads EAGVAQSPRYKIIEKRQSVAFWCNPISGHATLYWYQQILGQGPKLLIQFQNNGVVDDSQLPKDRFSAERLKGVDSTLKIQPAKLEDSAVYLCASSLEAGGSPLHFGNGTRLTVT.

The chain combines TRBV14 with TRBJ1-3; no clear D. The CDR3 is made up of 13 amino acids. V dropped 0 bases and J dropped 0 bases, with 0 bases sitting between them. Germline V CDR1 and CDR2: SGHDN, FVKESK. The CDR3 nucleotides read TGTGCCAGCAGCCAAGACTCTGGAAACACCATATATTTT. The encoded protein is CASSQDSGNTIYF.

This clonotype was found many times. CDR3 nucleotide sequence: TGTGCCACCAGCAGAGGTGATAGGGGAAACGAGCAGTACTTC. Protein sequence: CATSRGDRGNEQYF. J is TRBJ2-7 and V is TRBV15; tentatively, D is TRBD1 (5 bases). This CDR3 has 14 amino acids. V was cut by 1 base and J by 5 bases, with 12 bases left in between. Germline assignment: CDR1 LNHNV and CDR2 YYDKDF (reference sequence).

This clonotype was detected many times. This chain links TRBV6-6 with TRBJ1-6; D call uncertain. The CDR3 runs to 14 residues. Germline V CDR1 and CDR2: MNHNY, SVGAGI (reference sequence). V was clipped by 2 bases and J by 3 bases, with 5 bases between them. The CDR3 coding sequence is TGTGCCAGCAGTTACGATGGCTATAATTCACCCCTCCACTTT. Amino acid sequence: CASSYDGYNSPLHF.

This clonotype was recorded many times. This rearrangement joins TRBV12-3 or TRBV12-4 to TRBJ1-5; 11 positions agree with TRBD1. With 6 bases clipped from V and 6 bases from J, the junction kept 10 bases outside the gene matches. The CDR3 contains 16 residues. CDR3 sequence reads: CASSQDRGRVFQPQHF. Written as DNA, the CDR3 is TGTGCCAGCAGCCAGGACAGGGGGCGAGTATTTCAGCCCCAGCATTTT.

The genes are TRBV5-1 and TRBJ1-2; no firm D call. Between the trimmed V and J ends, which lost 3 bases and 3 bases, there was a span of 15 bases. Germline-derived CDR1 and CDR2 are SGHRS and YFSETQ. The CDR3 loop spans 15 amino acids. CDR3 DNA sequence: TGCGCCAGCAGCTACATAAGACCAGAGGACTATGGCTACACCTTC. Translating gives CASSYIRPEDYGYTF.

At least ten counts were recorded for this clonotype. The chain couples TRBV29-1 to TRBJ2-5; D is perhaps TRBD1 (6 bases). Trimming stripped 1 base from V and 2 bases from J, with 8 bases between. Germline V gene data show CDR1 as SQVTM and CDR2 as ANQGSEA. The CDR3 contains 13 residues. CDR3 bases: TGCAGCGTTGAAGGTACAGGGCAAGAGACCCAGTACTTC. Protein product: CSVEGTGQETQYF.

The table lists this clonotype with a few counts. The chain combines TRBV19 with TRBJ1-1; no definite D call. Germline V gene lookup returns CDR1 LNHDA and CDR2 SQIVND (reference sequence). V lost 2 bases and J 4 bases, leaving 20 bases between the germline ends. CDR3 length: 17 residues. The CDR3 bases are TGTGCCAGTAGTATAACGTGGTGGAGGGAAAGAGGCACTGAAGCTTTCTTT. Residues: CASSITWWRERGTEAFF.

This clonotype was observed a handful of times. A much larger clone is a single base away; this may be a read error. The rearrangement links TRBV29-1 to TRBJ2-3; TRBD2 agrees at 9 bases. Germline V gives CDR1 SQVTM, CDR2 ANQGSEA. This CDR3 has 15 amino acids. CDR3 sequence: CSVESDSGSPDTRYF. The CDR3 bases are TGCAGCGTTGAAAGTGATAGCGGGAGTCCAGATACGCGGTATTTT.

This clonotype was detected ten times or more. The CDR3 loop is CASSRQGRALNEQYF. As DNA, the CDR3 is TGTGCCAGCAGCCGCCAGGGGAGGGCCTTGAACGAGCAGTACTTC. The chain combines TRBV7-2 with TRBJ2-7; tentatively, D is TRBD2 (7 bases). The germline gives CDR1 SGHTA, CDR2 FQGNSA. The V end lost 5 bases, the J end lost 5 bases, and 19 bases lay between the germline ends. The CDR3 has 15 residues.

This sequence joins TRBV4-1 and TRBJ2-7, with TRBD1 matching 10 bases. CDR3 length: 14 amino acids. V shed 4 bases, J shed 4 bases, and the junction held 4 bases outside the gene matches. Germline assignment: CDR1 MGHRA and CDR2 YSYEKL. The CDR3 reads CASSPGQGNYEQYF. The CDR3 DNA reads TGCGCCAGCAGCCCGGGACAGGGGAATTACGAGCAGTACTTC.

Turning to this clonotype: A clone one base away is much larger, so this may be a read error. V usage is TRBV19 and J usage is TRBJ1-5, with a tentative D call TRBD1 (5 bases). This CDR3 is 18 amino acids long. Trimming took off 9 bases at V and 4 bases at J, with 28 bases between the two ends. Germline V gene sequence: CDR1 LNHDA, CDR2 SQIVND (reference sequence). CDR3 sequence (DNA): TGTGCCAGCGGCCAAGACGGCCCCAGGGTTGGTGCGAATCAGCCCCAGCATTTT. This gives the protein CASGQDGPRVGANQPQHF.

This clonotype came up many times. This chain links TRBV7-8 with TRBJ1-5; D uncertain. This CDR3 has 17 amino acids. Germline CDR1 SGHVS, CDR2 FQNEAQ. Trimming pared 3 bases from V and 0 bases from J, leaving 15 bases between. The CDR3 nucleotides are TGTGCCAGCAGCTTCCGGGGAGGAACCCTTAGCAATCAGCCCCAGCATTTT. This translates into CASSFRGGTLSNQPQHF.

The chain couples TRBV20-1 to TRBJ1-5; D not certain. Germline assignment: CDR1 DFQATT and CDR2 SNEGSKA (reference sequence). There are 12 residues in the CDR3. The V gene lost 0 bases and the J gene lost 13 bases, with 13 bases spanning the gap. CDR3 amino acids: CSARDRMGSQHF. The CDR3 bases are TGCAGTGCTAGAGATCGGATGGGGTCGCAGCATTTT.